The clone carrying this T cell receptor beta chain turned up a few times. Measured with immunoSEQ multiplex PCR; TCRdb has only the in-frame clones, and not every one. The data show a few hundred thousand clones, more than 70% seen once. This CDR3 region has 12 residues. Germline V CDR1 and CDR2: SGHKS, YYEKEE (reference sequence). V lost 1 base to trimming and J lost 5 bases, with 4 bases between them. This entry is derived from a study of blood T cell repertoires in COVID-19. Study context: Acute and convalescent COVID-19 samples came from the United States, Italy and Spain. Sources were T cells, B-cell-depleted T cells, or PBMCs; the material itself was cDNA or gDNA.

The source of this sequence is a woman in her 50s who had recovered from COVID-19. The rearrangement joins TRBV5-5 to TRBJ1-5; D remains unclear. The material sequenced was peripheral blood. The DNA for the CDR3 is TGTGCCAGCAGCTTGAGCGATCAGCCCCAGCATTTT. Its translation: CASSLSDQPQHF.